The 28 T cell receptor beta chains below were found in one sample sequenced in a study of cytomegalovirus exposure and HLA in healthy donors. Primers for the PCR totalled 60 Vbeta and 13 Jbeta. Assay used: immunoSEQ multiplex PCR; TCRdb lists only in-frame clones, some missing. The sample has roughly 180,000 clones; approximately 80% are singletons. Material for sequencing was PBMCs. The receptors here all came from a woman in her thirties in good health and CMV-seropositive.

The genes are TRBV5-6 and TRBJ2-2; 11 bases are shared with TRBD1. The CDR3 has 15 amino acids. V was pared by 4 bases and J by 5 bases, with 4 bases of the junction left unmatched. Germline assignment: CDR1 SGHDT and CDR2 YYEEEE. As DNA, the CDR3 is TGTGCCAGCAGCCGAGGGACAGGGGGGACCGGGGAGCTGTTTTTT. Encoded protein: CASSRGTGGTGELFF. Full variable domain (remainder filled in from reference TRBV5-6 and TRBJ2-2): DAGVTQSPTHLIKTRGQQVTLRCSPKSGHDTVSWYQQALGQGPQFIFQYYEEEERQRGNFPDRFSGHQFPNYSSELNVNALLLGDSALYLCASSRGTGGTGELFFGEGSRLTVL.

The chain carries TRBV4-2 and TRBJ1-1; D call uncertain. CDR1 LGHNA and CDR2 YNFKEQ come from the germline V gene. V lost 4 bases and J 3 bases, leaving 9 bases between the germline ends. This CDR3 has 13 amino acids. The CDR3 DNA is TGTGCCAGCAGCCGCTGGGAGGACACTGAAGCTTTCTTT. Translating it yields CASSRWEDTEAFF.

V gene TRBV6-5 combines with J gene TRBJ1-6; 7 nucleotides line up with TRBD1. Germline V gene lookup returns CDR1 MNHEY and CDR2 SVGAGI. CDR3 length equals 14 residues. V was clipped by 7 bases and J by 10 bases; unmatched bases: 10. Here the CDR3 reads CASTLDRDVSPLHF. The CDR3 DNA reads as TGTGCCAGCACCTTAGACAGGGATGTATCACCCCTCCACTTT.

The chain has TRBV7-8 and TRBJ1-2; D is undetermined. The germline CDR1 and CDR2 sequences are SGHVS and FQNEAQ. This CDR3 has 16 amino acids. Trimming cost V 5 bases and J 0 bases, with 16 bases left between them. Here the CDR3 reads CASSQFRGSANYGYTF. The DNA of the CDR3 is TGTGCCAGCAGCCAATTCAGAGGGTCGGCTAACTATGGCTACACCTTC.

CDR3 DNA: TGTGCCAGCAGCTTAAGAGGGACAGGGATATCTGATACGCAGTATTTT. It codes for CASSLRGTGISDTQYF. V usage is TRBV7-3 and J usage is TRBJ2-3, with 9 bases that match TRBD1. Germline trimming cut 1 base from V and 6 bases from J; bases unmatched to any gene: 8. The CDR3 covers 16 residues. Germline values: CDR1 SGHTA, CDR2 FQGTGA.

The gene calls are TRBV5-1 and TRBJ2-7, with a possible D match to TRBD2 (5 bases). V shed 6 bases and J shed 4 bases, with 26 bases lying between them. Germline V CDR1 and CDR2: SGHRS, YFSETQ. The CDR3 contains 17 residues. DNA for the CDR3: TGCGCCAGCACTCCAATGCCGAGGGTTAAAGGCAAGTACGAGCAGTACTTC. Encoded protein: CASTPMPRVKGKYEQYF.

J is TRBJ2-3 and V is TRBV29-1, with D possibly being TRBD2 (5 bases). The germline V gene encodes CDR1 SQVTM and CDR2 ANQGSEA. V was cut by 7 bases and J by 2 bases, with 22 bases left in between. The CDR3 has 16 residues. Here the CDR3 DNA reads TGCAGCGCCTCCCAGTATGTGGGAGCGATCACAGATACGCAGTATTTT. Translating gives CSASQYVGAITDTQYF.

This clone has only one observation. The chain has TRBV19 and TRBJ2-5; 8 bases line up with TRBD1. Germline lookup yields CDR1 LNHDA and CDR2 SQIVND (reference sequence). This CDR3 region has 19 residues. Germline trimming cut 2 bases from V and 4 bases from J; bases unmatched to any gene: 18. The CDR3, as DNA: TGTGCCAGTAGTATAAAACTGGCCGGACAGGGCATGCTTCGAGAGACCCAGTACTTC. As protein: CASSIKLAGQGMLRETQYF. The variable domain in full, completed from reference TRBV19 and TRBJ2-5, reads DGGITQSPKYLFRKEGQNVTLSCEQNLNHDAMYWYRQDPGQGLRLIYYSQIVNDFQKGDIAEGYSVSREKKESFPLTVTSAQKNPTAFYLCASSIKLAGQGMLRETQYFGPGTRLLVL.

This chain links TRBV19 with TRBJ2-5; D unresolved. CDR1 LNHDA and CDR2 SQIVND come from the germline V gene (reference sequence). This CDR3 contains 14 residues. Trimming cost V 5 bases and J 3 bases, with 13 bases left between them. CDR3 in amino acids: CASSGRYQEETQYF. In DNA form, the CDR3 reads TGTGCCAGTAGTGGTCGGTACCAGGAAGAGACCCAGTACTTC.

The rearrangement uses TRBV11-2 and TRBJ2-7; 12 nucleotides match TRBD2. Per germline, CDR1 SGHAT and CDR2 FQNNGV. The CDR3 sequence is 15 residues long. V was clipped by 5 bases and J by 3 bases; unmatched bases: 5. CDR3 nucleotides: TGTGCCAGCAGCCTAGGACTAGCGGGGTTCTACGAGCAGTACTTC. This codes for CASSLGLAGFYEQYF.

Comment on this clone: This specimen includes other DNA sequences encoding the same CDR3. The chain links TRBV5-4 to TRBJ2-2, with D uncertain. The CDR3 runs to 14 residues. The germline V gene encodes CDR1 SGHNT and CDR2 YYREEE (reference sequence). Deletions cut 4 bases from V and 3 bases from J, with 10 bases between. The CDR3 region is CASSMAGYTGELFF. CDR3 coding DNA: TGTGCCAGCAGCATGGCAGGATACACCGGGGAGCTGTTTTTT.

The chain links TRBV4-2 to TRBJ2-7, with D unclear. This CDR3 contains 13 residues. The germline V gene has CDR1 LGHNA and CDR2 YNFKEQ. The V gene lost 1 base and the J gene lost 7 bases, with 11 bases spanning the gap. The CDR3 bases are TGTGCCAGCAGCCAAGGACAATCTGGGGAGCAGTACTTC. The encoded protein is CASSQGQSGEQYF.

The CDR3 coding sequence is TGTGCCAGCAGCACACGAGGACTGTACGGGGAGCTGTTTTTT. Translation: CASSTRGLYGELFF. The chain has TRBV9 and TRBJ2-2; D may be TRBD2 (5 bases). CDR1 is SGDLS, CDR2 YYNGEE, per germline. Trimming removed 4 bases from V and 7 bases from J, with 14 bases in between. The CDR3 is 14 residues long.

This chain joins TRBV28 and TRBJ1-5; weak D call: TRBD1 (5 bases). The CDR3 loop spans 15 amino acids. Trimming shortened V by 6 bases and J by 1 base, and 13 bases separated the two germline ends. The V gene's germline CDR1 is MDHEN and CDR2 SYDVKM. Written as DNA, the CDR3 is TGTGCCAGCAGCCGCCCGGGACTCAGCAATCAGCCCCAGCATTTT. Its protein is CASSRPGLSNQPQHF. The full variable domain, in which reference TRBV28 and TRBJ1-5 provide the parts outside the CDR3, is DVKVTQSSRYLVKRTGEKVFLECVQDMDHENMFWYRQDPGLGLRLIYFSYDVKMKEKGDIPEGYSVSREKKERFSLILESASTNQTSMYLCASSRPGLSNQPQHFGDGTRLSIL.

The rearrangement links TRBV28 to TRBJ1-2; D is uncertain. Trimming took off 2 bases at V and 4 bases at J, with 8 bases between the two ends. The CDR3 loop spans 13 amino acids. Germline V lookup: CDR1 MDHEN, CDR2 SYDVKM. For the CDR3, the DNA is TGTGCCAGCAGTTTACGTTTTCCCTATGGCTACACCTTC. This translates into CASSLRFPYGYTF.

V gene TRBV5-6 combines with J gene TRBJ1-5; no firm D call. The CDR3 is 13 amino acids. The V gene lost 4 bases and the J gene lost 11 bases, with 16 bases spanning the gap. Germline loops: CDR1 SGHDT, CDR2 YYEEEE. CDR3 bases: TGTGCCAGCAGCCCCCGGTGGAGCGGGGCCCAGCATTTT. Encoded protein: CASSPRWSGAQHF.

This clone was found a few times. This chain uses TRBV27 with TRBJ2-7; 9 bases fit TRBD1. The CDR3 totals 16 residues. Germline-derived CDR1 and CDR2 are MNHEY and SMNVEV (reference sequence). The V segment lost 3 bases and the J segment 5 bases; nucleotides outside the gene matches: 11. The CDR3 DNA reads TGTGCCAGCAGTTTCTCCCGGACAGGGGTAGCCCACGAGCAGTACTTC. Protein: CASSFSRTGVAHEQYF.

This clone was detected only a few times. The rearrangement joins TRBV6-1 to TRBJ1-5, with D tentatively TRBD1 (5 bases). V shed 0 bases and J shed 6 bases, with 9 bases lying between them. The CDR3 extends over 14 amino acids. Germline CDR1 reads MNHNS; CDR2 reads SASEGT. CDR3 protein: CASSEASRVQPQHF. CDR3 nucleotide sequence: TGTGCCAGCAGTGAAGCGTCCAGGGTTCAGCCCCAGCATTTT.

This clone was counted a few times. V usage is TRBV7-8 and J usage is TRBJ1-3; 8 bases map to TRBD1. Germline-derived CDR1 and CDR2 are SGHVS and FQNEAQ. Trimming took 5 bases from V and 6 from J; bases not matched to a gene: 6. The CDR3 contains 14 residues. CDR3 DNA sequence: TGTGCCAGCAGCCGGAAGGACAGGGTAAACACCATATATTTT. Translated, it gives CASSRKDRVNTIYF.

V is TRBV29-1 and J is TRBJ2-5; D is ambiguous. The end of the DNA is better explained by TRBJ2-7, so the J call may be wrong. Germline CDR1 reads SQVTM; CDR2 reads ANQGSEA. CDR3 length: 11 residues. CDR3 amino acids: CSVAATYEQYF. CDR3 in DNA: TGCAGCGTTGCCGCCACCTACGAGCAGTACTTC.

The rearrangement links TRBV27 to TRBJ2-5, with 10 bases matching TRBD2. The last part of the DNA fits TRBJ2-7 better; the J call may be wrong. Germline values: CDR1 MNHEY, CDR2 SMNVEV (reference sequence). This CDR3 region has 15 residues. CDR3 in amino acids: CASAVGLAVIYEQYF. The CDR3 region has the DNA TGTGCCAGCGCGGTCGGACTAGCGGTAATCTACGAGCAGTACTTC.

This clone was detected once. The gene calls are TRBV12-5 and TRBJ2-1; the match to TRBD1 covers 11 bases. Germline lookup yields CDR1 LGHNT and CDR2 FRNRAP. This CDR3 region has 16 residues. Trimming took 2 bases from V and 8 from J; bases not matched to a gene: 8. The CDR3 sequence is CASGLPFGTGGYEQFF. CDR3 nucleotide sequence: TGTGCTAGTGGTTTGCCTTTCGGGACAGGGGGGTATGAGCAGTTCTTC. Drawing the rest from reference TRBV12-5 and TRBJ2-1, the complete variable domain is DARVTQTPRHKVTEMGQEVTMRCQPILGHNTVFWYRQTMMQGLELLAYFRNRAPLDDSGMPKDRFSAEMPDATLATLKIQPSEPRDSAVYFCASGLPFGTGGYEQFFGPGTRLTVL.

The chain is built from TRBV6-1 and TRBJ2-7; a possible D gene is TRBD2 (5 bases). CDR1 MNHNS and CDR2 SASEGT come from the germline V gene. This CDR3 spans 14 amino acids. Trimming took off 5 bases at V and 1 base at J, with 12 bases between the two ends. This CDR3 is CASSRTDTSYEQYF. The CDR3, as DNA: TGTGCCAGCAGTCGGACTGATACGTCCTACGAGCAGTACTTC.

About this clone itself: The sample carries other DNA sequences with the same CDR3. CDR3 loop: CASSSGTAYEQYF. The CDR3 coding sequence is TGTGCCAGCAGCTCCGGGACAGCCTACGAGCAGTACTTC. J is TRBJ2-7 and V is TRBV5-4, with TRBD1 identical over 7 bases. Germline V CDR1 and CDR2: SGHNT, YYREEE (reference sequence). V shed 3 bases and J 2 bases; nucleotides not matched to a gene: 2. The CDR3 is 13 amino acids.

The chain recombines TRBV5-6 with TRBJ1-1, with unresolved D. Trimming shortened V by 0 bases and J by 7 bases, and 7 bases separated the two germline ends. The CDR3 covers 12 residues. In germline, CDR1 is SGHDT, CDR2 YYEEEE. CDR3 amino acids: CASSLVSDEAFF. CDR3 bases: TGTGCCAGCAGCTTGGTGTCAGATGAAGCTTTCTTT.

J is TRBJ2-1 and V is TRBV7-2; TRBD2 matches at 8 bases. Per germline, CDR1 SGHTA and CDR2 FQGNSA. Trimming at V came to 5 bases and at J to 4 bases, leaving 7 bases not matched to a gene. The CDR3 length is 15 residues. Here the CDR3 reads CASSPSGSLYNEQFF. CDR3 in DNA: TGTGCCAGCAGCCCCAGCGGGAGCCTATACAATGAGCAGTTCTTC.

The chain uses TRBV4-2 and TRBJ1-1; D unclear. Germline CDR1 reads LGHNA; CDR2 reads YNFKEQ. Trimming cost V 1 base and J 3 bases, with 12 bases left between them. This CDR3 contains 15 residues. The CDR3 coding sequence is TGTGCCAGCAGCCAAGTGTTTCCGGGTGACACTGAAGCTTTCTTT. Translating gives CASSQVFPGDTEAFF.

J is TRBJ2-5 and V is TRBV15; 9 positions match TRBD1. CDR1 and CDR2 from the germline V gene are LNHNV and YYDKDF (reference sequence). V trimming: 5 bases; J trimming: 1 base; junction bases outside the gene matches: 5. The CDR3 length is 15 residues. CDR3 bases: TGTGCCACCAGCGGGGACAGGGACTTCCAAGAGACCCAGTACTTC. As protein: CATSGDRDFQETQYF.